This TCR beta chain was retrieved from a study of shared clonotypes between healthy human individuals. Study results and caveats: Compared with clonotypes that all four donors shared, non-shared clonotypes had lower generation probabilities. In general, naive subsets displayed greater estimated richness than memory subsets did.

TCRdb keeps only in-frame clones here, not all; method: immunoSEQ multiplex PCR. Among millions of clones listed, around nine tenths were seen once. Between the trimmed V and J ends, which lost 2 bases and 5 bases, there was a span of 10 bases. The germline V gene encodes CDR1 MNHEY and CDR2 SMNVEV (reference sequence). The CDR3 runs to 14 residues. Donors, without exception, were Caucasian adults residing in Nashville, Tennessee. Concerning this clone itself: Its antigen is still unknown.

The clonotype was recovered from a man aged 18 to 29 in good health. The sequencing sample was made of naive CD4+ T cells sorted from blood. Regarding subset: CD45RA+ positively selected. The V gene is TRBV27, the J gene TRBJ1-5; D call uncertain. Here the CDR3 reads CASSLGQSYQPQHF. In DNA, the CDR3 is TGTGCCAGCAGTTTAGGCCAGTCATATCAGCCCCAGCATTTT.